This T cell receptor beta chain was sequenced for a study of T cells in localized non-small cell lung cancer. TCRdb's table, derived via immunoSEQ multiplex PCR, lists solely in-frame clones and lacks some. The sample yields about 41,000 clones, roughly 84% seen once. V shed 1 base and J 1 base; nucleotides not matched to a gene: 8. Germline CDR1 reads MNHEY; CDR2 reads SMNVEV (reference sequence). This CDR3 has 18 residues. The TCR was taken from a man between 40 and 75 years old with stage II lung adenocarcinoma. The chain employs TRBV27 and TRBJ2-2, with 8 bases that match TRBD1. This sample comprised PBMCs, obtained before any cancer treatment. The CDR3: CASSLYQGAGKNTGELFF. In nucleotides, the CDR3 is TGTGCCAGCAGTTTATATCAGGGGGCGGGTAAGAACACCGGGGAGCTGTTTTTT.